A selection of T cell receptor beta chains follows, all from one sample in a study of cytotoxic CD8 clonotypes in ibrutinib-treated CLL. Sequencing used immunoSEQ multiplex PCR; TCRdb keeps in-frame clones, though not all of them. This sample carries about 39,000 clones, 65% to 70% of them seen once, and the ten largest clones take 7%. Material: PBMCs, obtained at disease progression, from a patient treated with ibrutinib. The receptor source for this set is a human donor with chronic lymphocytic leukemia. Each CDR3 is given with its conserved first and last residue. D genes are given only for firm matches. Where a row states a size, it is once, few, many or the class of an expanded clone; other rows omit it.

J gene: TRBJ1-2
D gene: TRBD1
V gene: TRBV10-3
clone size: few
CDR3 DNA: TGTGCCATCAATATATTCCGGGTACCGGGACAGGGGGTTTGTTATGGCTACACCTTC
CDR3 protein: CAINIFRVPGQGVCYGYTF

J gene: TRBJ2-7
D gene: NA
V gene: TRBV7-6
clone size: NA
CDR3 DNA: TGTGCCAGCAGCCCAGCGTCGGTGTACGAGCAGTACTTC
CDR3 protein: CASSPASVYEQYF

J gene: TRBJ2-2
D gene: NA
V gene: TRBV28
clone size: NA
CDR3 DNA: TGTGCCAGCAGTTTACAGGCCACCGGGGAGCTGTTTTTT
CDR3 protein: CASSLQATGELFF

J gene: TRBJ2-5
D gene: NA
V gene: TRBV6-5
clone size: NA
CDR3 DNA: TGTGCCAGCAGTTCACTCCTGCCTGGGACCCAGTACTTC
CDR3 protein: CASSSLLPGTQYF

J gene: TRBJ2-1
D gene: TRBD2
V gene: TRBV5-1
clone size: NA
CDR3 DNA: TGCGCCAGCAGCTTGGCTAGCGGATCCTACAATGAGCAGTTCTTC
CDR3 protein: CASSLASGSYNEQFF

J gene: TRBJ2-7
D gene: TRBD2
V gene: TRBV6-6
clone size: NA
CDR3 DNA: TGTGCCAGCAGCCCGGGACTAGCGAACGAGCAGTACTTC
CDR3 protein: CASSPGLANEQYF

J gene: TRBJ2-6
D gene: NA
V gene: TRBV7-6
clone size: NA
CDR3 DNA: TGTGCCAGCAGCGCGCCGCGACAGTTCCCAGCCTCTGGGGCCAACGTCCTGACTTTC
CDR3 protein: CASSAPRQFPASGANVLTF

J gene: TRBJ1-2
D gene: NA
V gene: TRBV6-1
clone size: few
CDR3 DNA: TGTGCCAGCAGTGAAGTGGGGAACTCGTATGGCTACACCTTC
CDR3 protein: CASSEVGNSYGYTF

J gene: TRBJ2-7
D gene: NA
V gene: TRBV4-2
clone size: NA
CDR3 DNA: TGTGCCAGCAGCCAAGACTCAGGATTAACCTACGAGCAGTACTTC
CDR3 protein: CASSQDSGLTYEQYF

J gene: TRBJ2-7
D gene: NA
V gene: TRBV15
clone size: NA
CDR3 DNA: TGTGCCACCAGCAGAGATCAGACAGCCGCCTACGAGCAGTACTTC
CDR3 protein: CATSRDQTAAYEQYF

J gene: TRBJ2-1
D gene: TRBD2
V gene: TRBV15
clone size: NA
CDR3 DNA: TGTGCCACCAGCGGGACTAGCGAGTCCTACAATGAGCAGTTCTTC
CDR3 protein: CATSGTSESYNEQFF

J gene: TRBJ2-7
D gene: TRBD2
V gene: TRBV5-4
clone size: few
CDR3 DNA: TGTGCCAGCAGCCCCTGGGGGGGAGGCCTTCGCGAGCAGTACTTC
CDR3 protein: CASSPWGGGLREQYF

J gene: TRBJ2-2
D gene: NA
V gene: TRBV7-9
clone size: once
CDR3 DNA: TGTGCCAGCAGCTTAGCCTCGCTAACCGGGGAGCTGTTTTTT
CDR3 protein: CASSLASLTGELFF

J gene: TRBJ1-1
D gene: NA
V gene: TRBV6-5
clone size: NA
CDR3 DNA: TGTGCCAGCAGTTACTTCACTCAGGGGAACACTGAAGCTTTCTTT
CDR3 protein: CASSYFTQGNTEAFF

J gene: TRBJ2-1
D gene: TRBD2
V gene: TRBV28
clone size: NA
CDR3 DNA: TGTGCCAGCCGAGCGGGAGTTATCAGTGAGCAGTTCTTC
CDR3 protein: CASRAGVISEQFF

J gene: TRBJ2-5
D gene: TRBD2
V gene: TRBV28
clone size: NA
CDR3 DNA: TGTGCCAGCAGTCCAAGACTAGCGGGAGCAGAGACCCAGTACTTC
CDR3 protein: CASSPRLAGAETQYF

J gene: TRBJ1-3
D gene: NA
V gene: TRBV30
clone size: once
CDR3 DNA: TGTGCCTGGAGTGGGGACAATTGGAACACCATATATTTT
CDR3 protein: CAWSGDNWNTIYF

J gene: TRBJ1-2
D gene: NA
V gene: TRBV6-5
clone size: NA
CDR3 DNA: TGTGCCAGCAGTCCACAGGGATTGAACTATGGCTACACCTTC
CDR3 protein: CASSPQGLNYGYTF